The entry below describes one TCR beta chain. This record belongs to a study of blood T cell repertoires in COVID-19. Study information: COVID-19 samples collected from the United States, Italy and Spain covered acute and convalescent phases. The cDNA or gDNA used as material had been derived from T cells, B-cell-depleted T cells, or PBMCs.

Original processing methods: Counts of nucleated cells, estimated from reference gene primer amplification, were obtained. Sequencing used immunoSEQ multiplex PCR; TCRdb keeps in-frame clones, though not all of them. V and J calls and clone size come straight from that table; D and trimming were deduced from the DNA. The profile shows roughly 68,000 clones, around 85% of them singletons. CDR3 length: 14 amino acids. V was cut by 6 bases and J by 1 base, with 15 bases left in between. Germline CDR1 reads SQVTM; CDR2 reads ANQGSEA. The V and J genes are TRBV29-1 and TRBJ2-5; D uncertain. The sequenced material came from peripheral blood. This clonotype was sampled from a man between 45 and 60 years old with acute or convalescent COVID-19. The CDR3 is CSVKAEAFQETQYF. DNA of the CDR3: TGCAGCGTGAAGGCCGAGGCCTTCCAAGAGACCCAGTACTTC. Full variable domain (remainder filled in from reference TRBV29-1 and TRBJ2-5): SAVISQKPSRDICQRGTSLTIQCQVDSQVTMMFWYRQQPGQSLTLIATANQGSEATYESGFVIDKFPISRPNLTFSTLTVSNMSPEDSSIYLCSVKAEAFQETQYFGPGTRLLVL.